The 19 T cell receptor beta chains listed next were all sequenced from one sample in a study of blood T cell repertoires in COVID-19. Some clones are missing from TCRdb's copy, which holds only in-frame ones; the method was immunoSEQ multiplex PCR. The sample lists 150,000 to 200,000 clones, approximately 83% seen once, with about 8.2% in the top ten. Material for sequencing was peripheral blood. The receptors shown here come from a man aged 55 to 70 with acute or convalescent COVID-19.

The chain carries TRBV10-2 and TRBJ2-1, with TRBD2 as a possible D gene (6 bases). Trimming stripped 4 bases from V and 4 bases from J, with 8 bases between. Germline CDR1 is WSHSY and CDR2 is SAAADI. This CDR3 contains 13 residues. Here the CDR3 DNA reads TGCGCCAGCAGTGGCCTAGCGTACAATGAGCAGTTCTTC. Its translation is CASSGLAYNEQFF.

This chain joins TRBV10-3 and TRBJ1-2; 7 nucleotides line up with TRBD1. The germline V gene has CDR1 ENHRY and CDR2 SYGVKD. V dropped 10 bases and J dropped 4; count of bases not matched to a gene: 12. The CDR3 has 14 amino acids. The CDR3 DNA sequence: TGTGCCACGACGCAAAACCGGGACAGCTATGGCTACACCTTC. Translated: CATTQNRDSYGYTF.

The CDR3 nucleotides read TGTGCCACCAGCAGAGGCGGGGGGGCCCCTGCCACTGAAGCTTTCTTT. Amino acid sequence: CATSRGGGAPATEAFF. J is TRBJ1-1 and V is TRBV15; D may be TRBD1 (6 bases). The germline V gene has CDR1 LNHNV and CDR2 YYDKDF (reference sequence). Trimming removed 1 base from V and 4 bases from J, with 16 bases in between. The length of the CDR3 is 16 residues.

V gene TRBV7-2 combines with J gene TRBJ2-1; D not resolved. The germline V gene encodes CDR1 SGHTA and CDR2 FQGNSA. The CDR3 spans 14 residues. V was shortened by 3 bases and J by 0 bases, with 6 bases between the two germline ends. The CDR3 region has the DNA TGTGCCAGCAGCTTCTCAGGCTCCTACAATGAGCAGTTCTTC. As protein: CASSFSGSYNEQFF.

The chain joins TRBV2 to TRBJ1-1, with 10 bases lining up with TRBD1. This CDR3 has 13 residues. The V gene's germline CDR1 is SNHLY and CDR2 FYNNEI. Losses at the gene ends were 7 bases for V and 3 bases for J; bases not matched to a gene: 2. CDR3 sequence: CASKGQGHTEAFF. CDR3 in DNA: TGTGCCAGCAAGGGACAGGGGCACACTGAAGCTTTCTTT. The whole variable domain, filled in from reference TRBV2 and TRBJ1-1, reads EPEVTQTPSHQVTQMGQEVILRCVPISNHLYFYWYRQILGQKVEFLVSFYNNEISEKSEIFDDQFSVERPDGSNFTLKIRSTKLEDSAMYFCASKGQGHTEAFFGQGTRLTVV.

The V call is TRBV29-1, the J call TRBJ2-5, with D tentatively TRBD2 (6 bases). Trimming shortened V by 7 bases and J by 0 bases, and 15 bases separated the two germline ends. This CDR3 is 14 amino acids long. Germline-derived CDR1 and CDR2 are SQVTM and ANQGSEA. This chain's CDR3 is CSAHRGADQETQYF. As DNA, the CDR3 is TGCAGCGCCCACCGCGGGGCGGACCAAGAGACCCAGTACTTC.

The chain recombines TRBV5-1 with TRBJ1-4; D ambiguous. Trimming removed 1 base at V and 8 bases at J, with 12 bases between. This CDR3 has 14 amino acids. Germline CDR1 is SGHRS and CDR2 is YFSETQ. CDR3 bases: TGCGCCAGCAGCTTGACATTACAGCAGGAAAAACTGTTTTTT. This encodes CASSLTLQQEKLFF. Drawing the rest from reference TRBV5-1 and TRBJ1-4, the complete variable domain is KAGVTQTPRYLIKTRGQQVTLSCSPISGHRSVSWYQQTPGQGLQFLFEYFSETQRNKGNFPGRFSGRQFSNSRSEMNVSTLELGDSALYLCASSLTLQQEKLFFGSGTQLSVL.

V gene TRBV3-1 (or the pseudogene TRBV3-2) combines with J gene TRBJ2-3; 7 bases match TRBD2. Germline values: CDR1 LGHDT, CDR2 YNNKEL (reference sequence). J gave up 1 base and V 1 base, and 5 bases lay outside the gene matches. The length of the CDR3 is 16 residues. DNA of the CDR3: TGTGCCAGCAGCCAAGGGGCTAGCGGCGGCACAGATACGCAGTATTTT. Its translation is CASSQGASGGTDTQYF.

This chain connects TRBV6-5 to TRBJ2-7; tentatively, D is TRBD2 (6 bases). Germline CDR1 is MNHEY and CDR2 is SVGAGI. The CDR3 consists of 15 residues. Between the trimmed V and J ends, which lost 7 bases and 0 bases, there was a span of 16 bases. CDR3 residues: CASTQLADYSYEQYF. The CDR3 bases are TGTGCCAGCACTCAATTAGCGGACTACTCCTACGAGCAGTACTTC.

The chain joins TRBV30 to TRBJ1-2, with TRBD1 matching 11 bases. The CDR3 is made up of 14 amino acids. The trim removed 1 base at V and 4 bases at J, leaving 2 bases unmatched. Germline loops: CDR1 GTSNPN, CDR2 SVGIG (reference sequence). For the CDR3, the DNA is TGTGCCTGGAGTGGGGACAGGGGGTTCTATGGCTACACCTTC. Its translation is CAWSGDRGFYGYTF.

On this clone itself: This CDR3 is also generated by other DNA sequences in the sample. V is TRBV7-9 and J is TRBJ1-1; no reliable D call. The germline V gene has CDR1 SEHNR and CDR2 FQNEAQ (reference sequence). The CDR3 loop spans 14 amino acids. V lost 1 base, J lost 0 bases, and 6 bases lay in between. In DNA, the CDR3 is TGTGCCAGCAGCTTAGGGCAGTTGAACACTGAAGCTTTCTTT. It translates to CASSLGQLNTEAFF. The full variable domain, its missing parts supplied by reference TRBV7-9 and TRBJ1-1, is DTGVSQNPRHKITKRGQNVTFRCDPISEHNRLYWYRQTLGQGPEFLTYFQNEAQLEKSRLLSDRFSAERPKGSFSTLEIQRTEQGDSAMYLCASSLGQLNTEAFFGQGTRLTVV.

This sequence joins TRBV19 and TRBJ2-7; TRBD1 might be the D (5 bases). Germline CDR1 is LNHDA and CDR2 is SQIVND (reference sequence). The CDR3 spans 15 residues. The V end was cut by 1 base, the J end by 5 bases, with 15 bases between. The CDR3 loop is CASSIGVGRVDEQYF. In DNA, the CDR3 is TGTGCCAGTAGTATAGGTGTCGGCAGGGTGGACGAGCAGTACTTC. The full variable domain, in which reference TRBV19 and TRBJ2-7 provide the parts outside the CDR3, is DGGITQSPKYLFRKEGQNVTLSCEQNLNHDAMYWYRQDPGQGLRLIYYSQIVNDFQKGDIAEGYSVSREKKESFPLTVTSAQKNPTAFYLCASSIGVGRVDEQYFGPGTRLTVT.

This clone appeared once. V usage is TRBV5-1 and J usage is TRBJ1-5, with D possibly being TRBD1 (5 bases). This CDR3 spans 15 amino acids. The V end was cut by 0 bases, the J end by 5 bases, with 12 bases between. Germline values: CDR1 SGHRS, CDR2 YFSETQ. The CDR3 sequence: CASSLEGQGYQPQHF. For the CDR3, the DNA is TGCGCCAGCAGCTTGGAAGGCCAGGGATATCAGCCCCAGCATTTT. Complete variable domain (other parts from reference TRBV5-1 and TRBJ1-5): KAGVTQTPRYLIKTRGQQVTLSCSPISGHRSVSWYQQTPGQGLQFLFEYFSETQRNKGNFPGRFSGRQFSNSRSEMNVSTLELGDSALYLCASSLEGQGYQPQHFGDGTRLSIL.

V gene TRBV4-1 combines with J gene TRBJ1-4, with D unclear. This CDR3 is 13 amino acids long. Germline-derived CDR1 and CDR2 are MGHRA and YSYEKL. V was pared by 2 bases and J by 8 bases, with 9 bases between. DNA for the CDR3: TGCGCCAGCAGCCAAAATGGCTGGGAAAAACTGTTTTTT. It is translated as CASSQNGWEKLFF.

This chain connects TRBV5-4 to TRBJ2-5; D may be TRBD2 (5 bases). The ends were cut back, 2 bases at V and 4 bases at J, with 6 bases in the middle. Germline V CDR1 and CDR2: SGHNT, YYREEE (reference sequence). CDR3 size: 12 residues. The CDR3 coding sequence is TGTGCCAGCAGCTTCCTAGCAGAGACCCAGTACTTC. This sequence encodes CASSFLAETQYF.

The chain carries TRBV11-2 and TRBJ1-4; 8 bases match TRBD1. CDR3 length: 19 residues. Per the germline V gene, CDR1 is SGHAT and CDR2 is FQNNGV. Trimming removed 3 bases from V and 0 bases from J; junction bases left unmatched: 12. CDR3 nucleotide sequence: TGTGCCAGCAGCTTCATTAGAGGACAGGGACCGGCAACTAATGAAAAACTGTTTTTT. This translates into CASSFIRGQGPATNEKLFF.

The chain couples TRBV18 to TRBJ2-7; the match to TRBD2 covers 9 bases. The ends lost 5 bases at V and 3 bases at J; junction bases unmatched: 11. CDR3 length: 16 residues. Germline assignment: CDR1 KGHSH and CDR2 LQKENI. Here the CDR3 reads CASSTIPGTSSYEQYF. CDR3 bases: TGTGCCAGCTCAACCATTCCCGGGACTAGCAGCTACGAGCAGTACTTC.

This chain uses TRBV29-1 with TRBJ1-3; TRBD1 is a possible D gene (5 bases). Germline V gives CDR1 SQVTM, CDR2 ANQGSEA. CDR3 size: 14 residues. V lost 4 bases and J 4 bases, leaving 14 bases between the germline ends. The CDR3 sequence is CSVGDRLKGNTIYF. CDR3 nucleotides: TGCAGCGTTGGAGACAGACTGAAGGGAAACACCATATATTTT.

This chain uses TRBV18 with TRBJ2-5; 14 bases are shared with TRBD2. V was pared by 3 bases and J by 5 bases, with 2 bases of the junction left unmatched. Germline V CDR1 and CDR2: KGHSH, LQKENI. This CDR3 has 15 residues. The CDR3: CASSPRLAGGETQYF. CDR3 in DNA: TGTGCCAGCTCACCCCGACTAGCGGGAGGGGAGACCCAGTACTTC.